This T cell receptor (beta chain) originates from a study of lymphopenia after photon versus proton radiotherapy (dated by TCRdb to between 2018 and 2021). About the full investigation: The immunological effects of photon versus proton radiation therapy were compared in patients with gastrointestinal tumors who developed high-grade lymphopenia. The 20 patients in the cohort had gastrointestinal tumors, were treated with either photon or proton therapy, and subsequently developed lymphopenia. The goal of the study was to describe how the two radiation modalities differ in their effects on the immune system. Paper-wide results and their limitations: The survival association was assessed only in patients who died, and the authors presented better survival with proton therapy as a possibility rather than a demonstrated result. Relative stability during treatment was observed in proton-treated patients, whereas loss of naive T cells and TCR diversity and gain of effector/memory populations were observed in photon-treated patients. Across the cohort, among patients who died, a greater drop in TCR diversity after the nadir was inversely correlated with overall survival time. After the lymphocyte count nadir, oligoclonal expansion, especially of CD8+ Temra cells, was observed in photon-treated repertoires, and the drop in diversity was driven by this expansion.

The library was generated by the immunoSEQ multiplex PCR assay. T cell repertoires were profiled by deep sequencing of rearranged TCR beta loci, alongside multiparametric flow cytometry. TCRdb provides this immuneACCESS table in a form limited to in-frame rearrangements. Some clones are lacking; in checked studies, under half of them reflect an unresolved V gene, and why the rest are absent is not known. Here the sample has about 53,000 clones; around 83% occur a single time. The ten most abundant clones make up about 29% of the sample. As to this clone: Its antigen is not yet known. There are no base qualities to consult, and no much larger clone falls within one base.

V loses 4 bases of germline sequence and J loses 2 bases, and the interval between the two ends is 11 bases. CDR1 and CDR2 were assigned from the germline V gene as SQVTM and ANQGSEA. The CDR3 covers 13 residues, taking in both the cysteine and the phenylalanine. The entry retains the CDR3 DNA only, 39 bases that are in frame from base 1. This clonotype was sampled from a man in his fifties with gastric cancer. The sample in question was peripheral blood, obtained from a patient treated with photon-based radiotherapy. The chain links TRBV29-1 with TRBJ1-2; the D region possibly corresponds to TRBD1 (6 bases align). The DNA sequence is given as TGCAGCGTTGGAGGGGGGCCGAACTATGGCTACACCTTC. Protein translation: CSVGGGPNYGYTF.